What follows describes a single T cell receptor (beta chain). This record belongs to a study of blood T cell repertoires in COVID-19. Study background: The origin of the acute and convalescent COVID-19 samples was the United States, Italy and Spain. In each case, the material was cDNA or gDNA derived from T cells, B-cell-depleted T cells, or PBMCs.

In the original workflow: Estimation of nucleated cell counts was performed using reference gene primer amplification. Only in-frame clones appear in the TCRdb table, and some are missing; sequencing was by immunoSEQ multiplex PCR. Clonal size and the V and J genes are those of that table, whereas D and trimming came from the DNA. Of over 10,000 clones in the sample, around 90% were seen once. Germline CDR1 is MRHNA and CDR2 is SNTAGT. This CDR3 has 14 amino acids. With V trimmed by 6 bases and J by 4 bases, 3 bases remained unmatched. This TCR came from a man between 65 and 85 years old with active COVID-19. The sequenced material came from peripheral blood. The chain employs TRBV6-4 and TRBJ1-6; the match to TRBD1 covers 7 bases. DNA of the CDR3: TGTGCCAGCAGCGGGACAGCTTATAATTCACCCCTCCACTTT. Protein sequence: CASSGTAYNSPLHF.